What follows describes a single TCR beta chain. Its antigen is currently not known. Within one base of it there is no much larger clone, and no base qualities were kept. The V and J ends are trimmed by 6 bases and 4 bases, leaving 15 bases between them. Looking up the germline V gene yields CDR1 MNHEY and CDR2 SVGAGI. The CDR3 sequence holds 14 residues, the cysteine and phenylalanine included. CDR3 DNA only is kept here, 42 bases in frame from base 1. The sample comes from a study of cytomegalovirus exposure and HLA in healthy donors (TCRdb year 2017). Describing the broader study: According to a later analysis, one platform produced both the roughly 110 validation repertoires and the 550 to 800 repertoires of the first cohort. The study aimed to test whether cataloging public T cell receptors could reveal signatures of past pathogen exposure. Along with the approximately 600-subject first cohort, a separate validation cohort of about 110 different subjects was used. The study combined high-throughput TCR immunosequencing, statistical association of individual TCRs with disease status, and machine learning to predict cytomegalovirus infection status. Beyond this particular receptor, the publication reports: A later analysis found that TCRs clustered in the first cohort also tended to co-occur in the 100 to 150 validation repertoires, with 94% of cluster scores above 0. The validation cohort had no HLA typing available for a later analysis, so co-occurrence within that cohort was assessed over all 120 or so repertoires. According to the authors, the approach could potentially be generalized to other disease states and immunological phenotypes. While some public TCRs were present in many individuals, most TCR sequences turned up only very rarely across donors. Cytomegalovirus status was reported to be diagnosed by the classifier with high specificity and sensitivity in both the original and validation cohorts. Three of the identified cytomegalovirus-associated TCR beta chains were confirmed in vitro to be specific for cytomegalovirus antigens. The study listed 164 TCR beta chains as associated with cytomegalovirus.

Receptor libraries were prepared by the immunoSEQ multiplex PCR assay. The paper's data handling went like this. To diagnose cytomegalovirus status from the catalog of TCR beta chain sequences, a statistical classification framework was built. Drawn from immuneACCESS, this table holds only the in-frame rearrangements with V and J called that TCRdb kept. Clones are partly lost; checked studies trace under half to an unresolved V gene and leave the rest unexplained. V, J and clone size reflect that table, while D and trimming were determined from the DNA. A total of 190,000 or so clones appear in this sample, around 81% of them only once. The ten top clones hold about 3% of the sample. Donors formed part of the validation cohort, which comprised 95 to 150 subjects and was distinct from the first cohort of 550 to 850 subjects.

This TCR was recovered from a woman under 30 in good health and CMV-seropositive. Material for sequencing was PBMCs. The rearranged segments are TRBV6-5 and TRBJ1-1; the D gene is not confidently resolved. In nucleotides, the sequence is TGTGCCAGCAGGGGAGAGCTCACGGCCACTGAAGCTTTCTTT. Translation gives CASRGELTATEAFF.